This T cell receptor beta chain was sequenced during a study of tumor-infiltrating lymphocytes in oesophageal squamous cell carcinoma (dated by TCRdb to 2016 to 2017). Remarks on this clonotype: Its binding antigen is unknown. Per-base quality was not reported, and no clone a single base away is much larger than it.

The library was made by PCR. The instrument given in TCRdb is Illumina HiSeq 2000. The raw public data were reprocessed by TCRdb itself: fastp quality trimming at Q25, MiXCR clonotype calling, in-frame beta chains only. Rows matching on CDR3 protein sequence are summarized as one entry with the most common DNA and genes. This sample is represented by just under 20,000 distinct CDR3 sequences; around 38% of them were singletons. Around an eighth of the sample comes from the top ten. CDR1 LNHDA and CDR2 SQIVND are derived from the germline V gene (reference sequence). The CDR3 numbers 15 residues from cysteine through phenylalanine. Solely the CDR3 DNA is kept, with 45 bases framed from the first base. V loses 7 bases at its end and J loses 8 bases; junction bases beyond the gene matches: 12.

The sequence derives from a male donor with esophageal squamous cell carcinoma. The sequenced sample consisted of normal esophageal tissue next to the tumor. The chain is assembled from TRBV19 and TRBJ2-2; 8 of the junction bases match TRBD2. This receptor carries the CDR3 CASNREGLPAGELFF. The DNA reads TGTGCCAGTAACCGGGAGGGCCTTCCAGCGGGGGAGCTGTTTTTT.